This T cell receptor beta chain was sequenced in a study of T-cell reconstitution after alpha-beta-depleted transplantation in children. Library preparation (for TCRbeta) was performed with unique molecular identifiers. TCRdb ran MiXCR on the PCR reads and lists one entry per CDR3 protein. The sample records fewer than 550,000 distinct CDR3 sequences, 10% to 12% being singletons. This CDR3 region has 14 residues. V lost 2 bases, J lost 3 bases, and 9 bases lay in between. Germline CDR1 reads WNHNN; CDR2 reads SYGVQD (reference sequence). This TCR derives from a female patient under 10 years old who had a stem cell transplant for aplastic anemia, so the T cells may come from the graft donor. V gene TRBV10-1 combines with J gene TRBJ2-3, with D unclear. The material sequenced was PBMCs, mostly from graft donor cells, taken 180 days after TCRalphabeta/CD19-depleted stem cell transplant. The CDR3 DNA sequence: TGCGCCAGCAGTGAGCAGTTAGGGACAGATACGCAGTATTTT. It specifies CASSEQLGTDTQYF.